The rows below give T cell receptor beta chains drawn from one sample of a study of identical twins. Each CDR3 protein is one row after TCRdb ran MiXCR on the 5' RACE reads. The repertoire includes around 1.7 million distinct CDR3 sequences, around a third of them detected once, and around 0.25% sits in the top ten. What was sequenced was cord blood. Every receptor here comes from a newborn girl in good health. The CDR3 runs from the conserved cysteine through the conserved F or W. Each record gives: D gene, V gene, CDR3 length, clone size, J gene, CDR3 protein, CDR3 DNA. A D gene is named only where the DNA matches it firmly. Not every row has a clone size; where given, it reads once, few, many or a size class.

NA	TRBV20-1	14	few	TRBJ2-3	CSGGEWGLTDTQYF	TGCAGTGGGGGAGAGTGGGGCCTCACAGATACGCAGTATTTT
NA	TRBV21-1	16	NA	TRBJ2-3	CASSKGQTTSTDTQYF	TGTGCCAGCAGCAAAGGACAGACTACTAGCACAGATACGCAGTATTTT
TRBD1	TRBV20-1	14	NA	TRBJ1-6	CSATPWTGGSPLHF	TGCAGCGCTACTCCTTGGACAGGGGGCTCACCCCTCCACTTT
NA	TRBV10-3	14	few	TRBJ2-3	CAISALVNTDTQYF	TGTGCCATCAGTGCACTAGTAAACACAGATACGCAGTATTTT
NA	TRBV29-1	12	many	TRBJ1-2	CSVAAANYGYTF	TGCAGCGTTGCGGCAGCTAACTATGGCTACACCTTC
NA	TRBV4-1	17	NA	TRBJ2-3	CASSLEKGTGNTDTQYF	TGCGCCAGCAGCCTCGAAAAAGGGACGGGGAACACAGATACGCAGTATTTT
NA	TRBV5-1	15	many	TRBJ1-2	CASSLTGATNYGYTF	TGCGCCAGCAGCTTGACGGGGGCAACTAACTATGGCTACACCTTC
TRBD2	TRBV11-2	15	NA	TRBJ2-1	CASSSLRAGANEQFF	TGTGCCAGCAGCTCCCTGAGAGCGGGAGCAAATGAGCAGTTCTTC
NA	TRBV20-1	16	few	TRBJ1-2	CSARDLLDPFDYGYTF	TGCAGTGCTAGAGATCTTTTAGACCCCTTCGACTATGGCTACACCTTC
TRBD1	TRBV20-1	12	NA	TRBJ1-2	CSARDQGDGYTF	TGCAGTGCTAGGGACCAGGGGGATGGCTACACCTTC
TRBD1	TRBV20-1	14	few	TRBJ1-2	CSAPMTGEDYGYTF	TGCAGTGCTCCGATGACAGGGGAAGACTATGGCTACACCTTC
NA	TRBV6-6	15	NA	TRBJ1-1	CASSDGGLWVTEAFF	TGTGCCAGCAGTGACGGAGGGCTCTGGGTCACTGAAGCTTTCTTT
NA	TRBV10-3	14	few	TRBJ2-3	CAISGGSLTDTQYF	TGTGCCATCAGTGGCGGATCCCTCACAGATACGCAGTATTTT
TRBD2	TRBV20-1	14	NA	TRBJ2-7	CSAKNQRGAYGQYF	TGCAGTGCTAAAAACCAGCGGGGGGCCTACGGGCAGTACTTC
TRBD2	TRBV9	15	NA	TRBJ2-3	CASSSRLAGPDTQYF	TGTGCCAGCAGCAGCCGACTAGCGGGACCAGATACGCAGTATTTT
TRBD1	TRBV7-2	16	few	TRBJ1-1	CASSLTLVPGQNEAFF	TGTGCCAGCAGCTTAACCCTCGTCCCGGGACAGAATGAAGCTTTCTTT
TRBD1	TRBV27	17	once	TRBJ1-5	CASSLYRGRYSNQPQHF	TGTGCCAGCAGTTTATACAGGGGGCGATATAGCAATCAGCCCCAGCATTTT
TRBD1	TRBV29-1	16	NA	TRBJ1-3	CSAVGSTGGSGNTIYF	TGCAGCGCCGTTGGATCTACAGGGGGCTCTGGAAACACCATATATTTT
TRBD2	TRBV5-6	20	once	TRBJ2-6	CASSLDSPGLAGVGANVLTF	TGTGCCAGCAGCTTGGATTCGCCGGGACTAGCGGGAGTTGGGGCCAACGTCCTGACTTTC
NA	TRBV6-5	16	NA	TRBJ2-2	CASSTPMTRNTGELFF	TGTGCCAGCAGCACCCCTATGACAAGGAACACCGGGGAGCTGTTTTTT
NA	TRBV20-1	17	few	TRBJ1-5	CSAQSWREGYSNQPQHF	TGCAGTGCCCAGAGTTGGAGGGAGGGTTATAGCAATCAGCCCCAGCATTTT
NA	TRBV4-1	13	few	TRBJ1-4	CASSQVQSEKLFF	TGCGCCAGCAGCCAAGTGCAGTCTGAAAAACTGTTTTTT
NA	TRBV20-1	12	NA	TRBJ2-7	CSASYTPDEQYF	TGCAGTGCTTCCTACACCCCAGACGAGCAGTACTTC
TRBD2	TRBV10-3	16	NA	TRBJ2-1	CAISESTSGSYNEQFF	TGTGCCATCAGTGAGTCGACTAGCGGTTCCTACAATGAGCAGTTCTTC
NA	TRBV15	17	NA	TRBJ2-5	CATSRDLGPMLQETQYF	TGTGCCACCAGCAGAGATCTGGGGCCTATGCTCCAAGAGACCCAGTACTTC
TRBD1	TRBV2	15	NA	TRBJ2-3	CASRPTGGRTDTQYF	TGTGCCAGCAGACCGACAGGGGGCAGGACAGATACGCAGTATTTT
NA	TRBV4-1	14	NA	TRBJ2-5	CASSQDSNQETQYF	TGCGCCAGCAGCCAAGACTCCAACCAAGAGACCCAGTACTTC
NA	TRBV29-1	13	many	TRBJ2-7	CSVSPGVSYEQYF	TGCAGCGTTTCTCCAGGGGTATCCTACGAGCAGTACTTC
TRBD2	TRBV12-3/TRBV12-4	13	many	TRBJ2-1	CASSSGRANEQFF	TGTGCCAGCAGTAGCGGGAGGGCCAATGAGCAGTTCTTC
NA	TRBV27	17	few	TRBJ1-2	CASSLRGAFLSNYGYTF	TGTGCCAGCAGTTTACGCGGGGCTTTTCTATCTAACTATGGCTACACCTTC
TRBD1	TRBV27	14	once	TRBJ2-1	CASTRTGWGNEQFF	TGTGCCAGCACCCGGACAGGGTGGGGCAATGAGCAGTTCTTC
NA	TRBV5-1	14	few	TRBJ2-7	CASSLGVFPYEQYF	TGCGCCAGCAGCTTGGGAGTATTCCCCTACGAGCAGTACTTC
NA	TRBV7-2	14	many	TRBJ2-1	CASSLATAWNEQFF	TGTGCCAGCAGCTTAGCCACAGCATGGAATGAGCAGTTCTTC
TRBD2	TRBV3-1	13	few	TRBJ2-1	CASSQDRTSEQFF	TGTGCCAGCAGCCAAGACCGGACTAGTGAGCAGTTCTTC
NA	TRBV2	15	NA	TRBJ2-5	CASSDIGTTFGTQYF	TGTGCCAGCAGTGACATCGGGACAACTTTTGGGACCCAGTACTTC
NA	TRBV4-1	19	few	TRBJ2-1	CASSPGALSLHPPYNEQFF	TGCGCCAGCAGCCCAGGGGCACTCAGCCTTCATCCCCCTTACAATGAGCAGTTCTTC
TRBD2	TRBV20-1	14	few	TRBJ2-5	CSARDYRTRETQYF	TGCAGTGCTAGAGATTATCGGACTAGAGAGACCCAGTACTTC
TRBD1	TRBV9	13	few	TRBJ1-1	CASSGQGRPEAFF	TGTGCCAGCAGCGGACAGGGGAGGCCTGAAGCTTTCTTT
TRBD2	TRBV6-5	18	few	TRBJ2-7	CASSYRGLAGRSYNEQYF	TGTGCCAGCAGTTACAGGGGACTAGCGGGAAGGTCCTACAATGAGCAGTACTTC
NA	TRBV7-9	13	NA	TRBJ2-1	CASSLAAGDEQFF	TGTGCCAGCAGCTTAGCTGCAGGTGATGAGCAGTTCTTC
NA	TRBV7-9	14	few	TRBJ1-1	CASSYHWKNTEAFF	TGTGCCAGCAGCTACCATTGGAAGAACACTGAAGCTTTCTTT